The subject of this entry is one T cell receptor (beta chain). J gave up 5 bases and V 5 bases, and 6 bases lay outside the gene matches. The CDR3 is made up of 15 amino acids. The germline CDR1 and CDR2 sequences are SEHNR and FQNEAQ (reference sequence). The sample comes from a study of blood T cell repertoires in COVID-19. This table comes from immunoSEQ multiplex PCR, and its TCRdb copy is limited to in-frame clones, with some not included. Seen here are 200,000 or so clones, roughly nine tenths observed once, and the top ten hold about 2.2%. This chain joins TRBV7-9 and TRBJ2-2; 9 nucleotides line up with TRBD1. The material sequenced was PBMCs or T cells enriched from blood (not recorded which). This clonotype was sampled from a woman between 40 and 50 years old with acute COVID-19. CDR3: CASSLTGGSTGELFF. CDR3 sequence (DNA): TGTGCCAGCAGCCTTACAGGGGGCTCAACCGGGGAGCTGTTTTTT.